This T cell receptor (beta chain) was sequenced for a study of blood T cell repertoires in COVID-19 (dated by TCRdb to between 2020 and 2021). For the wider study: The collaborator samples originated in the United States, Italy and Spain and spanned the acute and convalescent phases of COVID-19. The material from the prospective study consisted of cDNA or gDNA derived from T cells, B-cell-depleted T cells, or PBMCs. Deeply sampled blood TCRbeta repertoires from subjects exposed to, actively infected with, or recovered from COVID-19 were included in the dataset. The repertoires were released in a freely available public database meant as a resource for research on the immune response to SARS-CoV-2. Samples came from the ongoing ImmuneRACE study (first 160 participants) plus 1,254 subjects from 6 global collaborators. The sample metadata nearly always contained a de-identified subject ID, COVID-19 status, age in years and sex. Where available, HLA class I and class II types were obtained from metadata supplied by the sample provider rather than from assay-based typing. What the authors observed across the whole study: How much clinical and demographic metadata was included differed by source and by participant, and the metadata was provided uncurated.

Collaborating institutions collected whole blood in K2EDTA tubes following their own protocols. For TCRbeta analysis, collaborators shipped samples as frozen whole blood, isolated PBMCs, or DNA extracted from either of those sample types. TCRbeta CDR3 regions were amplified from genomic DNA by means of the immunoSEQ Assay, a bias-controlled multiplex PCR. The source study handled its data this way. The number of nucleated cells in each sample was estimated by amplification of reference gene primers within the assay. To quantify the absolute abundance of each unique TCRbeta CDR3 rearrangement, sequence reads were collapsed and filtered. For each sample, productive Simpson clonality was calculated as the square root of Simpson's diversity index across productive rearrangements. TCRdb stores this immuneACCESS table with in-frame sequences only. Part of the clones is absent; in the studies checked, under half of the shortfall reflects unresolved V genes, and no reason is known for the rest. V, J and clone size are those of that table, while D and trimming were read from the DNA. The sample table lists about 160,000 clones, roughly four fifths of them with a count of one. The top ten hold about 3.8% of the sample.

As to this clone: The clone's antigen remains unknown. No base qualities exist here, and no much larger clone lies one base off it.

From the germline V gene, CDR1 is SGDLS and CDR2 is YYNGEE. V is pruned by 3 bases and J by 1 base, leaving 2 bases of the junction without a gene match. From cysteine to phenylalanine, the CDR3 is 14 amino acids long. Solely the CDR3 DNA is kept, with 42 bases framed from the first base. This TCR derives from a woman aged 80 or over with acute or convalescent COVID-19. The chain joins TRBV9 to TRBJ1-1; TRBD1 aligns with 8 central bases. The sample was peripheral blood. The bases read TGTGCCAGCAGCGGACAGGGGCCGAACACTGAAGCTTTCTTT. Its protein is CASSGQGPNTEAFF.